The 31 T cell receptor beta chains given below trace back to one sample, sequenced in a study of long-term antiretroviral therapy in people with HIV. The assay used was immunoSEQ (version v3.0), run at survey level. The repertoire was sequenced with immunoSEQ multiplex PCR; TCRdb's copy has only in-frame clones and lacks some. The sample includes more than 25,000 clones, about 94% of them seen just once. The sequences come from unsorted PBMCs, collected almost 6.7 years after starting antiretroviral therapy. The receptors come from a woman aged 40 to 55 with HIV.

The rearrangement joins TRBV5-1 to TRBJ2-3, with a possible D match to TRBD2 (5 bases). This CDR3 spans 16 amino acids. With 0 bases removed from V and 6 bases from J, the gap between germline ends came to 17 bases. Germline-derived CDR1 and CDR2 are SGHRS and YFSETQ. Written as DNA, the CDR3 is TGCGCCAGCAGCTTGGCTACTAGTTCCGTTAGCGATACGCAGTATTTT. Protein product: CASSLATSSVSDTQYF.

The rearrangement links TRBV19 to TRBJ2-2; 8 bases match TRBD2. Unmatched junction bases numbered 6, after V lost 5 bases and J lost 7 bases. The germline V gene has CDR1 LNHDA and CDR2 SQIVND (reference sequence). This CDR3 comprises 14 residues. This chain's CDR3 is CASSSGGRLGELFF. Written as DNA, the CDR3 is TGTGCCAGTAGTTCGGGGGGGCGGCTCGGGGAGCTGTTTTTT. The variable domain in full, with the rest retrieved from reference TRBV19 and TRBJ2-2, is DGGITQSPKYLFRKEGQNVTLSCEQNLNHDAMYWYRQDPGQGLRLIYYSQIVNDFQKGDIAEGYSVSREKKESFPLTVTSAQKNPTAFYLCASSSGGRLGELFFGEGSRLTVL.

Only one count was recorded for this clone. The chain links TRBV7-2 to TRBJ2-3; 8 bases are a match to TRBD2. The CDR3 has 14 residues. Germline-derived CDR1 and CDR2 are SGHTA and FQGNSA. V lost 5 bases and J lost 1; bases outside the gene matches: 2. The CDR3 DNA sequence: TGTGCCAGCAGCGTTAGCGGGGGCACAGATACGCAGTATTTT. This codes for CASSVSGGTDTQYF.

This chain joins TRBV6-1 and TRBJ1-6, with D perhaps TRBD1 (6 bases). This CDR3 contains 15 residues. Germline CDR1 MNHNS, CDR2 SASEGT. V gave up 7 bases and J gave up 11 bases, with 21 bases separating them. The CDR3 nucleotides read TGTGCCAGCAAGTTGCTCGTAACAGGGCTGGCACCCCTCCACTTT. Protein sequence: CASKLLVTGLAPLHF.

This clone was counted a single time. V and J are TRBV5-6 and TRBJ2-5, with 8 bases fitting TRBD1. CDR3 length: 14 residues. CDR1 SGHDT and CDR2 YYEEEE come from the germline V gene. V was pared by 4 bases and J by 5 bases, with 7 bases of the junction left unmatched. The CDR3 DNA follows: TGTGCCAGCAGCCCCTGGACAGGGAGGGAGACCCAGTACTTC. Its protein is CASSPWTGRETQYF.

V gene TRBV30 combines with J gene TRBJ2-7, with D perhaps given as TRBD1 or TRBD2 (5 bases each). With 0 bases removed from V and 3 bases from J, the gap between germline ends came to 12 bases. The CDR3 is 14 residues long. Germline lookup yields CDR1 GTSNPN and CDR2 SVGIG (reference sequence). As DNA, the CDR3 is TGTGCCTGGAGTGTCCTCGGGGCGGTCTACGAGCAGTACTTC. This encodes CAWSVLGAVYEQYF.

The V gene is TRBV9, the J gene TRBJ2-2; maybe TRBD1 (5 bases). Germline CDR1 and CDR2: SGDLS and YYNGEE. The CDR3 extends over 16 amino acids. With 3 bases removed from V and 1 base from J, the gap between germline ends came to 13 bases. CDR3 nucleotide sequence: TGTGCCAGCAGCGCCCCCATGGGGCGGAACACCGGGGAGCTGTTTTTT. This sequence encodes CASSAPMGRNTGELFF.

J is TRBJ2-1 and V is TRBV18; D may be TRBD1 or TRBD2 (5 bases each). This CDR3 has 14 amino acids. V was pared by 1 base and J by 6 bases, with 10 bases between. The V gene's germline CDR1 is KGHSH and CDR2 LQKENI. The CDR3 nucleotides read TGTGCCAGCTCACCACGGGGGACGATCAATGAGCAGTTCTTC. Protein product: CASSPRGTINEQFF.

V is TRBV6-5 and J is TRBJ1-3; a possible D gene is TRBD1 (5 bases). Trimming removed 6 bases at V and 3 bases at J, with 15 bases between. The CDR3 extends over 15 amino acids. Germline CDR1 reads MNHEY; CDR2 reads SVGAGI. This chain's CDR3 is CASSRQRGYGNTIYF. CDR3 DNA sequence: TGTGCCAGCAGCCGACAGAGGGGTTATGGAAACACCATATATTTT.

This sequence joins TRBV30 and TRBJ1-1; D unclear. This CDR3 has 12 residues. Germline values: CDR1 GTSNPN, CDR2 SVGIG (reference sequence). Trimming took off 0 bases at V and 5 bases at J, with 7 bases between the two ends. In nucleotides, the CDR3 is TGTGCCTGGAGTGTGGAGAAAACTGAAGCTTTCTTT. As protein: CAWSVEKTEAFF.

J is TRBJ1-1 and V is TRBV5-4, with 7 positions matching TRBD1. V was clipped by 4 bases and J by 5 bases; unmatched bases: 8. Germline lookup yields CDR1 SGHNT and CDR2 YYREEE (reference sequence). There are 14 residues in the CDR3. Here the CDR3 reads CASSIGTRGTEAFF. Here the CDR3 DNA reads TGTGCCAGCAGCATAGGGACCAGGGGGACTGAAGCTTTCTTT.

The CDR3 region is CAWSTGGAYEQYF. The CDR3 bases are TGTGCCTGGAGCACAGGGGGCGCCTACGAGCAGTACTTC. The V call is TRBV30, the J call TRBJ2-7; 9 bases align to TRBD1. The V gene end was trimmed by 3 bases and the J gene end by 2 bases; junction bases not matched to a gene: 2. The CDR3 contains 13 residues. Germline V gene data show CDR1 as GTSNPN and CDR2 as SVGIG (reference sequence).

V usage is TRBV27 and J usage is TRBJ1-6, with 7 nucleotides matching TRBD1. This CDR3 comprises 20 residues. Germline loops: CDR1 MNHEY, CDR2 SMNVEV (reference sequence). V shed 3 bases and J 6 bases; nucleotides not matched to a gene: 20. The CDR3 region is CASSFYVLTGTDDFNSPLHF. Here the CDR3 DNA reads TGTGCCAGCAGTTTCTACGTATTGACTGGGACAGACGACTTTAATTCACCCCTCCACTTT.

V and J are TRBV25-1 and TRBJ1-4; TRBD1 matches 7 bases. This CDR3 is built from 17 residues. J gave up 2 bases and V 8 bases, and 14 bases lay outside the gene matches. Germline CDR1 and CDR2: MGHDK and SYGVNS. As DNA, the CDR3 is TGTGCCAGCTCCAAAAAATATCGAGGGGGCACTAATGAAAAACTGTTTTTT. Protein: CASSKKYRGGTNEKLFF.

V and J are TRBV2 and TRBJ1-2, with 8 nucleotides matching TRBD1. From germline, CDR1 is SNHLY and CDR2 FYNNEI. The J segment lost 4 bases and the V segment lost 6 bases, leaving 10 bases of the junction unmatched. This CDR3 has 15 residues. The CDR3 DNA reads TGTGCCAGCAGCCCTCTGCGGGACAGGCCCTATGGCTACACCTTC. It yields the protein CASSPLRDRPYGYTF. The entire variable domain, with the rest obtained from reference TRBV2 and TRBJ1-2, is as follows: EPEVTQTPSHQVTQMGQEVILRCVPISNHLYFYWYRQILGQKVEFLVSFYNNEISEKSEIFDDQFSVERPDGSNFTLKIRSTKLEDSAMYFCASSPLRDRPYGYTFGSGTRLTVV.

The chain recombines TRBV6-5 with TRBJ1-4, with 10 bases lining up with TRBD1. The germline gives CDR1 MNHEY, CDR2 SVGAGI. The CDR3 has 15 residues. V lost 0 bases and J lost 8; bases outside the gene matches: 3. In DNA, the CDR3 is TGTGCCAGCAGTTACTCGACAGGGGGCGACGAAAAACTGTTTTTT. This gives the protein CASSYSTGGDEKLFF.

This chain uses TRBV6-5 with TRBJ2-3, with a tentative D call TRBD2 (7 bases). The CDR3 covers 13 residues. V shed 9 bases and J shed 4 bases, with 14 bases lying between them. Germline-derived CDR1 and CDR2 are MNHEY and SVGAGI. Here the CDR3 reads CARTGGRPDTQYF. The CDR3 nucleotides read TGTGCCAGGACGGGGGGCCGCCCAGATACGCAGTATTTT.

V is TRBV25-1 and J is TRBJ2-2; TRBD2 might be the D (5 bases). The CDR3 is 16 residues long. Germline CDR1 reads MGHDK; CDR2 reads SYGVNS. Deletions cut 5 bases from V and 4 bases from J, with 17 bases between. The chain's CDR3 is CASSLARGSFTGELFF. CDR3 DNA sequence: TGTGCCAGCAGTCTGGCCCGGGGAAGTTTCACCGGGGAGCTGTTTTTT.

The J gene is TRBJ1-2, the V gene TRBV2, with a weak D call TRBD1 (5 bases). Trimming pared 6 bases from V and 4 bases from J, leaving 9 bases between. The CDR3 runs to 12 residues. Germline-derived CDR1 and CDR2 are SNHLY and FYNNEI. CDR3: CASRGQGYGYTF. The CDR3 bases are TGTGCCAGCAGGGGGCAGGGCTATGGCTACACCTTC.

This chain links TRBV9 with TRBJ1-3; 10 bases align to TRBD1. The CDR3 has 15 amino acids. With 4 bases clipped from V and 6 bases from J, the junction kept 7 bases outside the gene matches. Germline CDR1 reads SGDLS; CDR2 reads YYNGEE. The CDR3 here is CASSWGQGLENTIYF. The CDR3 nucleotides read TGTGCCAGCAGCTGGGGACAGGGGTTAGAAAACACCATATATTTT.

The J gene is TRBJ1-2, the V gene TRBV28; D not certain. Per the germline V gene, CDR1 is MDHEN and CDR2 is SYDVKM. CDR3 length: 15 amino acids. V lost 4 bases and J lost 2, with 14 bases in between. The CDR3 reads CASSSQAMNNYGYTF. The DNA for the CDR3 is TGTGCCAGCAGTTCGCAGGCTATGAACAACTATGGCTACACCTTC.

The chain uses TRBV4-1 and TRBJ1-5, with TRBD1 matching over 8 bases. The CDR3 extends over 14 amino acids. The germline V gene has CDR1 MGHRA and CDR2 YSYEKL. V dropped 4 bases and J dropped 7; count of bases not matched to a gene: 6. The CDR3 DNA reads TGCGCCAGCAGCCCAGGACAGGGCCAACAGCCCCAGCATTTT. Translation gives CASSPGQGQQPQHF.

This rearrangement joins TRBV7-2 to TRBJ2-1; D not resolved. The germline V and J ends were trimmed by 5 bases and 4 bases, with 15 bases remaining between them. There are 15 residues in the CDR3. Germline values: CDR1 SGHTA, CDR2 FQGNSA. As DNA, the CDR3 is TGTGCCAGCAGCCCTCGAGTCCGGACGTACAATGAGCAGTTCTTC. This translates into CASSPRVRTYNEQFF.

This clone was counted a single time. V gene TRBV14 combines with J gene TRBJ2-1, with TRBD1 as a possible D gene (6 bases). This CDR3 is 14 amino acids long. Trimming left V 6 bases short and J 0 bases short, with 9 bases between. Germline loops: CDR1 SGHDN, CDR2 FVKESK. CDR3: CASRRTASYNEQFF. The CDR3 coding sequence is TGTGCCAGCAGGCGGACAGCCTCCTACAATGAGCAGTTCTTC.

The gene calls are TRBV7-6 and TRBJ2-6; the D gene is possibly TRBD1 (5 bases). This CDR3 spans 16 amino acids. The V end lost 1 base, the J end lost 3 bases, and 10 bases lay between the germline ends. Germline V gene sequence: CDR1 SGHVS, CDR2 FNYEAQ. In DNA form, the CDR3 reads TGTGCCAGCAGCTTAGGTCCAGGGATTGGGGCCAACGTCCTGACTTTC. Translating gives CASSLGPGIGANVLTF.

V and J are TRBV19 and TRBJ2-3; TRBD1 aligns across 9 bases. This CDR3 comprises 16 residues. J lost 4 bases, V lost 5 bases, and 10 bases had no gene match. Per germline, CDR1 LNHDA and CDR2 SQIVND (reference sequence). CDR3 DNA: TGTGCCAGTAGTTCGGGGACAGGGAGGGGCTCAGATACGCAGTATTTT. Protein product: CASSSGTGRGSDTQYF.

J is TRBJ2-1 and V is TRBV15; 7 bases are shared with TRBD1. The CDR3 extends over 15 amino acids. V lost 5 bases to trimming and J lost 2 bases; unmatched junction nucleotides: 6. Germline V lookup: CDR1 LNHNV, CDR2 YYDKDF (reference sequence). CDR3 nucleotides: TGTGCCACCAGCTCTTCCGGGACAGCCTACAATGAGCAGTTCTTC. Protein product: CATSSSGTAYNEQFF.

This chain links TRBV15 with TRBJ1-2; 10 nucleotides match TRBD1. CDR1 and CDR2 (germline): LNHNV, YYDKDF (reference sequence). V lost 1 base, J lost 4 bases, and 6 bases stayed unmatched. There are 16 residues in the CDR3. The CDR3 coding sequence is TGTGCCACCAGCAGAGTTGACAGGGGGCCTCCCTATGGCTACACCTTC. It translates to CATSRVDRGPPYGYTF. The complete variable domain, with remaining parts taken from reference TRBV15 and TRBJ1-2, reads DAMVIQNPRYQVTQFGKPVTLSCSQTLNHNVMYWYQQKSSQAPKLLFHYYDKDFNNEADTPDNFQSRRPNTSFCFLDIRSPGLGDTAMYLCATSRVDRGPPYGYTFGSGTRLTVV.

The rearrangement uses TRBV30 and TRBJ2-7; D is undetermined. The CDR3 consists of 12 residues. Per germline, CDR1 GTSNPN and CDR2 SVGIG (reference sequence). Trimming pared 0 bases from V and 5 bases from J, leaving 8 bases between. The CDR3 spells CAWSVYGDEQYF. DNA of the CDR3: TGTGCCTGGAGTGTATATGGGGACGAGCAGTACTTC.

The chain carries TRBV2 and TRBJ2-1; D unclear. Germline V gene lookup returns CDR1 SNHLY and CDR2 FYNNEI. With 2 bases removed from V and 0 bases from J, the gap between germline ends came to 11 bases. There are 16 residues in the CDR3. The CDR3 loop reads CASSELGLDSYNEQFF. DNA for the CDR3: TGTGCCAGCAGTGAACTAGGTCTAGACTCCTACAATGAGCAGTTCTTC.

This chain joins TRBV2 and TRBJ1-4; 12 nucleotides match TRBD1. CDR3 length equals 18 residues. Germline values: CDR1 SNHLY, CDR2 FYNNEI. The V gene end was trimmed by 8 bases and the J gene end by 8 bases; junction bases not matched to a gene: 18. The CDR3, as DNA: TGTGCCAGCGTTTACGGGACAGGGGGCTCCAACCCAGAAGAAAAACTGTTTTTT. It is translated as CASVYGTGGSNPEEKLFF.